This T cell receptor beta chain originates from a study of long-term antiretroviral therapy in people with HIV. Between the trimmed V and J ends, which lost 4 bases and 3 bases, there was a span of 13 bases. CDR1 and CDR2 (germline): SGHNT, YYREEE (reference sequence). This CDR3 contains 14 residues. Only a few counts were recorded for this clone. At the survey level, the v3.0 immunoSEQ assay was run. The table came from immunoSEQ multiplex PCR; TCRdb's copy has only in-frame clones and leaves some out. The repertoire holds tens of thousands of clones, 81% seen once, with 9.5% to 15% in the top ten. The sequence derives from a man between 35 and 55 years old with HIV. The specimen was unsorted PBMCs, collected 0.1 years before starting antiretroviral therapy. The V and J genes are TRBV5-4 and TRBJ1-1, with D maybe TRBD1 (5 bases). The CDR3 DNA reads as TGTGCCAGCAGCGCTCTAGGGGTCGACACTGAAGCTTTCTTT. The encoded protein is CASSALGVDTEAFF.